The following is a TCR beta chain sequence with its context. Its matching antigen is unknown. Sequenced by immunoSEQ multiplex PCR; TCRdb stores in-frame clones only, minus some. Of over 150,000 clones listed, about 91% are singletons. The data were taken from a study of T cell responses to AZD1222 COVID-19 vaccine. Germline CDR1 reads MDHEN; CDR2 reads SYDVKM. Deletions cut 6 bases from V and 2 bases from J, with 14 bases between. This CDR3 has 15 amino acids. General study results and limits: No repertoire was sampled before or during the peak T cell response, only after it. Two AZD1222 administrations were followed by greater Spike-specific TCR breadth and depth. Clonal diversity may have been underestimated in mostly white British donors. Seropositive status at baseline applied to only five to seven AZD1222 recipients.

This TCR derives from an adult in good health. The gene calls are TRBV28 and TRBJ1-5; D is uncertain. Source: peripheral blood, taken on day 0 of MenACWY control vaccination. The CDR3 nucleotides are TGTGCCAGCAGACCCAGTGGCGGGGGCAATCAGCCCCAGCATTTT. Translated: CASRPSGGGNQPQHF.